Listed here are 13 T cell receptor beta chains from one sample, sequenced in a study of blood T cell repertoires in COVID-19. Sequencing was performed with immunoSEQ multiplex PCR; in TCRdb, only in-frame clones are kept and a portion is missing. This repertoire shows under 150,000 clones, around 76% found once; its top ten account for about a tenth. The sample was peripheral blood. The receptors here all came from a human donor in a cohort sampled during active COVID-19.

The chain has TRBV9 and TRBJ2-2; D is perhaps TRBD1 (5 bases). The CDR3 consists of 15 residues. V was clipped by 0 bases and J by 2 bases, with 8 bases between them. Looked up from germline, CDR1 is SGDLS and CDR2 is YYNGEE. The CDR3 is CASSVAGFNTGELFF. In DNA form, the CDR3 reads TGTGCCAGCAGCGTAGCAGGGTTCAACACCGGGGAGCTGTTTTTT. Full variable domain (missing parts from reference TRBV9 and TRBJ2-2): DSGVTQTPKHLITATGQRVTLRCSPRSGDLSVYWYQQSLDQGLQFLIQYYNGEERAKGNILERFSAQQFPDLHSELNLSSLELGDSALYFCASSVAGFNTGELFFGEGSRLTVL.

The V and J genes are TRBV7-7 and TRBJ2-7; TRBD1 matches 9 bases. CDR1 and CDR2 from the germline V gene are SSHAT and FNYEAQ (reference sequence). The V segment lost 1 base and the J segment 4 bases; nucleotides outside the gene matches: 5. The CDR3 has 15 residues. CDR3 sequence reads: CASSLGTGGLYEQYF. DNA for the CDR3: TGTGCCAGCAGCTTAGGAACAGGGGGCCTTTACGAGCAGTACTTC.

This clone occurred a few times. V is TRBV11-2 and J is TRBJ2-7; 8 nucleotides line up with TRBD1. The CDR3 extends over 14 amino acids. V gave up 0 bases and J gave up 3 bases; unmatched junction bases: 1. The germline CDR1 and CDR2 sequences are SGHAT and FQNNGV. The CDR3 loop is CASSLDDRGYEQYF. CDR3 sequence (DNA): TGTGCCAGCAGCTTAGATGACAGGGGCTACGAGCAGTACTTC. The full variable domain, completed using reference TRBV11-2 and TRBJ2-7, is EAGVAQSPRYKIIEKRQSVAFWCNPISGHATLYWYQQILGQGPKLLIQFQNNGVVDDSQLPKDRFSAERLKGVDSTLKIQPAKLEDSAVYLCASSLDDRGYEQYFGPGTRLTVT.

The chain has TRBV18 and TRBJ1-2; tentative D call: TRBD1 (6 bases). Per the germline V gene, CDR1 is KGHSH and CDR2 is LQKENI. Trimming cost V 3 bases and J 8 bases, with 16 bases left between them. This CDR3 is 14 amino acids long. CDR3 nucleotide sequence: TGTGCCAGCTCACCGGGGGAGGGGGTCAACGGCTACACCTTC. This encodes CASSPGEGVNGYTF.

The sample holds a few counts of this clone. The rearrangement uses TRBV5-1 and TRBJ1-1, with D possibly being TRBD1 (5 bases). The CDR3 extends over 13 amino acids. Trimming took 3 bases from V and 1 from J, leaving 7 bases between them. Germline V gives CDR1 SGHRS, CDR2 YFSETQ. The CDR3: CASSSRGNTEAFF. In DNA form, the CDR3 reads TGCGCCAGCAGCTCTAGGGGGAACACTGAAGCTTTCTTT.

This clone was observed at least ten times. The CDR3 protein is CASSSSQGITDTQYF. CDR3 nucleotide sequence: TGTGCCAGCAGTTCCTCACAGGGGATCACAGATACGCAGTATTTT. The rearrangement uses TRBV27 and TRBJ2-3, with 7 bases identical to TRBD1. The CDR3 extends over 15 amino acids. Germline V CDR1 and CDR2: MNHEY, SMNVEV (reference sequence). V lost 4 bases, J lost 2 bases, and 6 bases stayed unmatched.

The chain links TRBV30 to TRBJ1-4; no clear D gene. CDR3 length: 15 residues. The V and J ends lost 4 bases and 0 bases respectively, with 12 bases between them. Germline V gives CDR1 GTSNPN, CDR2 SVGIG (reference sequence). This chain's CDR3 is CAWIGGPTTNEKLFF. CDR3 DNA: TGTGCCTGGATCGGCGGGCCCACAACTAATGAAAAACTGTTTTTT.

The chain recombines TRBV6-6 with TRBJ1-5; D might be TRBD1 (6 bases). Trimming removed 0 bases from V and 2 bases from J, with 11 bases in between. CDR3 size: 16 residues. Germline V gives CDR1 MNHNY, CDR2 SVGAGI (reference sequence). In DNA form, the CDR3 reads TGTGCCAGCAGTTACTCCCCACACAGGGGCAATCAGCCCCAGCATTTT. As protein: CASSYSPHRGNQPQHF.

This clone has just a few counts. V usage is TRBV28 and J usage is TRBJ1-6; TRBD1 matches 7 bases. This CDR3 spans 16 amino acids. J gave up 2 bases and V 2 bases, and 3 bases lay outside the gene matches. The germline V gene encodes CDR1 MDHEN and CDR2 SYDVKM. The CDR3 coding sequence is TGTGCCAGCAGTTTACTGGGACAGACCTATAATTCACCCCTCCACTTT. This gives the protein CASSLLGQTYNSPLHF.

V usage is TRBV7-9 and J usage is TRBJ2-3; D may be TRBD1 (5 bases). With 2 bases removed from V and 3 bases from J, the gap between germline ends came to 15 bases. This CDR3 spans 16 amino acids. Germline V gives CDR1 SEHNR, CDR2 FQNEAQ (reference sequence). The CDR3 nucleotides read TGTGCCAGCAGCTTAATGATTGCAGGGTTTACAGATACGCAGTATTTT. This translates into CASSLMIAGFTDTQYF.

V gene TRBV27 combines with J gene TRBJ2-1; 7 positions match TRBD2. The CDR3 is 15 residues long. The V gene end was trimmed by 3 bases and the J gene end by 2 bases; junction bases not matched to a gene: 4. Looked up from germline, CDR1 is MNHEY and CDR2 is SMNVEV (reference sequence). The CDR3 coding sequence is TGTGCCAGCAGTTTGGGCGGGGGTCCCTACAATGAGCAGTTCTTC. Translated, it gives CASSLGGGPYNEQFF.

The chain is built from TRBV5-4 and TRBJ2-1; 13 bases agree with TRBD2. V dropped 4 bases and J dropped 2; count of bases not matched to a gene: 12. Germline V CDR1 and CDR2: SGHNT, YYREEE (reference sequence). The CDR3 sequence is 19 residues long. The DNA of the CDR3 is TGTGCCAGCAGCGGATTAACCGGGACTAGCGGGGACGCCTACAATGAGCAGTTCTTC. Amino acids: CASSGLTGTSGDAYNEQFF.

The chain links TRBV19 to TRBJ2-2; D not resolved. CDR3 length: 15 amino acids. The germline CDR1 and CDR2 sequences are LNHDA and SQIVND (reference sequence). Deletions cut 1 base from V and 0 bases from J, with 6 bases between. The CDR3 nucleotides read TGTGCCAGTAGTATAGGAGTTTCGAACACCGGGGAGCTGTTTTTT. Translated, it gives CASSIGVSNTGELFF.